This TCR beta chain was retrieved from a study of shared clonotypes between healthy human individuals. This clone appeared many times. TCRdb keeps only in-frame clones here, not all; method: immunoSEQ multiplex PCR. The sample consists of approximately 510,000 clones, more than 65% of them appearing once. Sequencing used PBMCs. This TCR came from a woman in her thirties or forties in good health. Some clones in this sample may be carry-over from other donors' samples.

The CDR3 sequence: CASSFAGDTGELFF. The DNA for the CDR3 is TGTGCCAGCAGCTTCGCGGGGGACACCGGGGAGCTGTTTTTT. The rearrangement joins TRBV7-8 to TRBJ2-2, with 7 bases that match TRBD2. V lost 3 bases to trimming and J lost 3 bases; unmatched junction nucleotides: 1. CDR3 length equals 14 residues. The V gene's germline CDR1 is SGHVS and CDR2 FQNEAQ.